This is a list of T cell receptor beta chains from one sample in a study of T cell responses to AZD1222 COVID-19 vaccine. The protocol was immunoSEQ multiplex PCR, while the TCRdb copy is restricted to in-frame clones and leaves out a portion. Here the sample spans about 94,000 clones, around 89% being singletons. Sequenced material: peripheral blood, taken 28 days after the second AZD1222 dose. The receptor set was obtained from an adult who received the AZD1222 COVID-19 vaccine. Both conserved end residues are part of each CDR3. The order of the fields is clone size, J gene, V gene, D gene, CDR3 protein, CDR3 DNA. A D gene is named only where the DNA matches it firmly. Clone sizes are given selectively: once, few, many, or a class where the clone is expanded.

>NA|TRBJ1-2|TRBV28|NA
CASSLGGQGTNYGYTF
TGTGCCAGCAGTTTAGGTGGGCAGGGGACTAACTATGGCTACACCTTC
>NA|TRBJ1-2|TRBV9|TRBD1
CASSERTGSYGYTF
TGTGCCAGCAGCGAGAGGACAGGGTCCTATGGCTACACCTTC
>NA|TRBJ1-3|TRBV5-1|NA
CASSPTQGRSGNTIYF
TGCGCCAGCAGCCCCACCCAGGGCCGCTCTGGAAACACCATATATTTT
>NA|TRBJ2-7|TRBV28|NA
CASRSVTFSSYEQYF
TGTGCCAGCAGATCCGTGACATTTTCCTCCTACGAGCAGTACTTC
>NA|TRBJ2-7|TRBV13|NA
CASSLDRAYEQYF
TGTGCCAGCAGCTTAGACAGGGCCTACGAGCAGTACTTC
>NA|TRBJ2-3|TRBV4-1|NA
CASSQGLQGPGTDTQYF
TGCGCCAGCAGCCAAGGGCTCCAGGGGCCTGGCACAGATACGCAGTATTTT
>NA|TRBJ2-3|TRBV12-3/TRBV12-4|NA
CASSFMGGTQYF
TGTGCCAGCAGTTTTATGGGGGGTACGCAGTATTTT
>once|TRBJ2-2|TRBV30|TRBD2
CAWSLAGGPGELFF
TGTGCCTGGAGCTTAGCGGGGGGGCCCGGGGAGCTGTTTTTT
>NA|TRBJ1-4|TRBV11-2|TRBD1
CASSNRQGIGEKLFF
TGTGCCAGCAGCAACCGACAGGGAATAGGTGAAAAACTGTTTTTT
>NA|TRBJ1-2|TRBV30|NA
CAWTRGIYGYTF
TGTGCCTGGACGCGGGGAATTTATGGCTACACCTTC
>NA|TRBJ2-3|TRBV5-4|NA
CASRRDTDTQYF
TGTGCCAGCAGACGGGACACAGATACGCAGTATTTT
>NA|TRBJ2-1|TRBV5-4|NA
CASSSRDGGYNEQFF
TGTGCCAGCAGCTCCCGGGATGGAGGGTACAATGAGCAGTTCTTC
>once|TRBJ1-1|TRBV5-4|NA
CASSSSLGNTEAFF
TGTGCCAGCAGCTCCTCTTTGGGGAACACTGAAGCTTTCTTT
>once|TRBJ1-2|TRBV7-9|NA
CASSLEGRAWPHGYTF
TGTGCCAGCAGCTTAGAGGGGAGGGCATGGCCCCATGGCTACACCTTC
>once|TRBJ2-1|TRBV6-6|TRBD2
CASSPPHTRKSGRVYYNEQFF
TGTGCCAGCAGTCCCCCCCACACGCGGAAGAGCGGGAGGGTTTACTACAATGAGCAGTTCTTC
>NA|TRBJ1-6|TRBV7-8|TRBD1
CASSPPGQSRDLLHF
TGTGCCAGCAGCCCACCGGGACAGTCCAGAGATCTCCTCCACTTT
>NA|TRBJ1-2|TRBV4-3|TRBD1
CASSHRSKGQGNGYTF
TGCGCCAGCAGCCACAGATCTAAAGGACAGGGGAATGGCTACACCTTC
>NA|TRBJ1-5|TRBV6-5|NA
CASSYSAQRNQPQHF
TGTGCCAGCAGTTACTCGGCACAACGTAACCAGCCCCAGCATTTT
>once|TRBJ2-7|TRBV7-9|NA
CASSLDRYYEQYF
TGTGCCAGCAGTTTGGACCGGTACTACGAGCAGTACTTC
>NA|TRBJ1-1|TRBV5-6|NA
CASSLMENTEAFF
TGTGCCAGCAGCTTGATGGAGAACACTGAAGCTTTCTTT
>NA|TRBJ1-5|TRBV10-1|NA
CASSGSRRDDSNQPQHF
TGCGCCAGCAGTGGGTCTCGGAGGGACGATAGCAATCAGCCCCAGCATTTT
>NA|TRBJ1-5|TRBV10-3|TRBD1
CAISEPGTGNQPQHF
TGTGCCATCAGTGAGCCTGGGACAGGGAATCAGCCCCAGCATTTT
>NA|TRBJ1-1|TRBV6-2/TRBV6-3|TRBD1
CASSYSRGQGRTEAFF
TGTGCCAGCAGTTACTCTAGGGGACAGGGGAGAACTGAAGCTTTCTTT
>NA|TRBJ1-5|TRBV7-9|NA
CASSLAIAGVGNQPQHF
TGTGCCAGCAGCTTGGCCATCGCAGGGGTAGGCAATCAGCCCCAGCATTTT